This section outlines one TCR beta chain sequence together with its context. The ends lost 1 base at V and 0 bases at J; junction bases unmatched: 11. In germline, CDR1 is SNHLY, CDR2 FYNNEI. This CDR3 region has 19 residues. Amplification used 60 Vbeta primers and 13 Jbeta primers. Assay: immunoSEQ multiplex PCR; the TCRdb copy retains only in-frame clones and omits some. The record lists some 130,000 clones, of which the ten most abundant hold approximately 1.5%. The data originate from a study of cytomegalovirus exposure and HLA in healthy donors. The chain couples TRBV2 to TRBJ1-3, with 8 bases lining up with TRBD1. This clonotype was obtained from a woman aged 40 to 50 in good health and CMV-seronegative. Sequenced sample: PBMCs. This chain's CDR3 is CASSEEGQVTPLSGNTIYF. DNA for the CDR3: TGTGCCAGCAGTGAAGAGGGACAGGTTACCCCCCTCTCTGGAAACACCATATATTTT.